This entry describes one TCR beta chain. The antigen remains unidentified. This record belongs to a study of radiotherapy plus CTLA-4 blockade in lung cancer. General study results and limits: Following radiotherapy plus ipilimumab, tumor-derived TCR clones expanded in the blood. Reports identified early blood T cell clone dynamics, with interferon-beta, as the best response predictor.

This CDR3 has 17 amino acids. In germline, CDR1 is MNHEY, CDR2 SMNVEV (reference sequence). The V end lost 2 bases, the J end lost 2 bases, and 16 bases lay between the germline ends. Using immunoSEQ multiplex PCR, the repertoire was profiled, and TCRdb retains in-frame clones only, with some absent. The sample has roughly 60,000 clones; 76% are singletons. This sequence joins TRBV27 and TRBJ1-3; the D gene is possibly TRBD1 (6 bases). The sample in question was peripheral blood, obtained from a patient treated with radiotherapy plus ipilimumab. The clonotype comes from a human donor with non-small cell lung cancer who had a complete response to radiotherapy plus ipilimumab. For the CDR3, the DNA is TGTGCCAGCAGTTTACGTCCAGGGGTCGGGCCTGGAAACACCATATATTTT. Translated, it gives CASSLRPGVGPGNTIYF.